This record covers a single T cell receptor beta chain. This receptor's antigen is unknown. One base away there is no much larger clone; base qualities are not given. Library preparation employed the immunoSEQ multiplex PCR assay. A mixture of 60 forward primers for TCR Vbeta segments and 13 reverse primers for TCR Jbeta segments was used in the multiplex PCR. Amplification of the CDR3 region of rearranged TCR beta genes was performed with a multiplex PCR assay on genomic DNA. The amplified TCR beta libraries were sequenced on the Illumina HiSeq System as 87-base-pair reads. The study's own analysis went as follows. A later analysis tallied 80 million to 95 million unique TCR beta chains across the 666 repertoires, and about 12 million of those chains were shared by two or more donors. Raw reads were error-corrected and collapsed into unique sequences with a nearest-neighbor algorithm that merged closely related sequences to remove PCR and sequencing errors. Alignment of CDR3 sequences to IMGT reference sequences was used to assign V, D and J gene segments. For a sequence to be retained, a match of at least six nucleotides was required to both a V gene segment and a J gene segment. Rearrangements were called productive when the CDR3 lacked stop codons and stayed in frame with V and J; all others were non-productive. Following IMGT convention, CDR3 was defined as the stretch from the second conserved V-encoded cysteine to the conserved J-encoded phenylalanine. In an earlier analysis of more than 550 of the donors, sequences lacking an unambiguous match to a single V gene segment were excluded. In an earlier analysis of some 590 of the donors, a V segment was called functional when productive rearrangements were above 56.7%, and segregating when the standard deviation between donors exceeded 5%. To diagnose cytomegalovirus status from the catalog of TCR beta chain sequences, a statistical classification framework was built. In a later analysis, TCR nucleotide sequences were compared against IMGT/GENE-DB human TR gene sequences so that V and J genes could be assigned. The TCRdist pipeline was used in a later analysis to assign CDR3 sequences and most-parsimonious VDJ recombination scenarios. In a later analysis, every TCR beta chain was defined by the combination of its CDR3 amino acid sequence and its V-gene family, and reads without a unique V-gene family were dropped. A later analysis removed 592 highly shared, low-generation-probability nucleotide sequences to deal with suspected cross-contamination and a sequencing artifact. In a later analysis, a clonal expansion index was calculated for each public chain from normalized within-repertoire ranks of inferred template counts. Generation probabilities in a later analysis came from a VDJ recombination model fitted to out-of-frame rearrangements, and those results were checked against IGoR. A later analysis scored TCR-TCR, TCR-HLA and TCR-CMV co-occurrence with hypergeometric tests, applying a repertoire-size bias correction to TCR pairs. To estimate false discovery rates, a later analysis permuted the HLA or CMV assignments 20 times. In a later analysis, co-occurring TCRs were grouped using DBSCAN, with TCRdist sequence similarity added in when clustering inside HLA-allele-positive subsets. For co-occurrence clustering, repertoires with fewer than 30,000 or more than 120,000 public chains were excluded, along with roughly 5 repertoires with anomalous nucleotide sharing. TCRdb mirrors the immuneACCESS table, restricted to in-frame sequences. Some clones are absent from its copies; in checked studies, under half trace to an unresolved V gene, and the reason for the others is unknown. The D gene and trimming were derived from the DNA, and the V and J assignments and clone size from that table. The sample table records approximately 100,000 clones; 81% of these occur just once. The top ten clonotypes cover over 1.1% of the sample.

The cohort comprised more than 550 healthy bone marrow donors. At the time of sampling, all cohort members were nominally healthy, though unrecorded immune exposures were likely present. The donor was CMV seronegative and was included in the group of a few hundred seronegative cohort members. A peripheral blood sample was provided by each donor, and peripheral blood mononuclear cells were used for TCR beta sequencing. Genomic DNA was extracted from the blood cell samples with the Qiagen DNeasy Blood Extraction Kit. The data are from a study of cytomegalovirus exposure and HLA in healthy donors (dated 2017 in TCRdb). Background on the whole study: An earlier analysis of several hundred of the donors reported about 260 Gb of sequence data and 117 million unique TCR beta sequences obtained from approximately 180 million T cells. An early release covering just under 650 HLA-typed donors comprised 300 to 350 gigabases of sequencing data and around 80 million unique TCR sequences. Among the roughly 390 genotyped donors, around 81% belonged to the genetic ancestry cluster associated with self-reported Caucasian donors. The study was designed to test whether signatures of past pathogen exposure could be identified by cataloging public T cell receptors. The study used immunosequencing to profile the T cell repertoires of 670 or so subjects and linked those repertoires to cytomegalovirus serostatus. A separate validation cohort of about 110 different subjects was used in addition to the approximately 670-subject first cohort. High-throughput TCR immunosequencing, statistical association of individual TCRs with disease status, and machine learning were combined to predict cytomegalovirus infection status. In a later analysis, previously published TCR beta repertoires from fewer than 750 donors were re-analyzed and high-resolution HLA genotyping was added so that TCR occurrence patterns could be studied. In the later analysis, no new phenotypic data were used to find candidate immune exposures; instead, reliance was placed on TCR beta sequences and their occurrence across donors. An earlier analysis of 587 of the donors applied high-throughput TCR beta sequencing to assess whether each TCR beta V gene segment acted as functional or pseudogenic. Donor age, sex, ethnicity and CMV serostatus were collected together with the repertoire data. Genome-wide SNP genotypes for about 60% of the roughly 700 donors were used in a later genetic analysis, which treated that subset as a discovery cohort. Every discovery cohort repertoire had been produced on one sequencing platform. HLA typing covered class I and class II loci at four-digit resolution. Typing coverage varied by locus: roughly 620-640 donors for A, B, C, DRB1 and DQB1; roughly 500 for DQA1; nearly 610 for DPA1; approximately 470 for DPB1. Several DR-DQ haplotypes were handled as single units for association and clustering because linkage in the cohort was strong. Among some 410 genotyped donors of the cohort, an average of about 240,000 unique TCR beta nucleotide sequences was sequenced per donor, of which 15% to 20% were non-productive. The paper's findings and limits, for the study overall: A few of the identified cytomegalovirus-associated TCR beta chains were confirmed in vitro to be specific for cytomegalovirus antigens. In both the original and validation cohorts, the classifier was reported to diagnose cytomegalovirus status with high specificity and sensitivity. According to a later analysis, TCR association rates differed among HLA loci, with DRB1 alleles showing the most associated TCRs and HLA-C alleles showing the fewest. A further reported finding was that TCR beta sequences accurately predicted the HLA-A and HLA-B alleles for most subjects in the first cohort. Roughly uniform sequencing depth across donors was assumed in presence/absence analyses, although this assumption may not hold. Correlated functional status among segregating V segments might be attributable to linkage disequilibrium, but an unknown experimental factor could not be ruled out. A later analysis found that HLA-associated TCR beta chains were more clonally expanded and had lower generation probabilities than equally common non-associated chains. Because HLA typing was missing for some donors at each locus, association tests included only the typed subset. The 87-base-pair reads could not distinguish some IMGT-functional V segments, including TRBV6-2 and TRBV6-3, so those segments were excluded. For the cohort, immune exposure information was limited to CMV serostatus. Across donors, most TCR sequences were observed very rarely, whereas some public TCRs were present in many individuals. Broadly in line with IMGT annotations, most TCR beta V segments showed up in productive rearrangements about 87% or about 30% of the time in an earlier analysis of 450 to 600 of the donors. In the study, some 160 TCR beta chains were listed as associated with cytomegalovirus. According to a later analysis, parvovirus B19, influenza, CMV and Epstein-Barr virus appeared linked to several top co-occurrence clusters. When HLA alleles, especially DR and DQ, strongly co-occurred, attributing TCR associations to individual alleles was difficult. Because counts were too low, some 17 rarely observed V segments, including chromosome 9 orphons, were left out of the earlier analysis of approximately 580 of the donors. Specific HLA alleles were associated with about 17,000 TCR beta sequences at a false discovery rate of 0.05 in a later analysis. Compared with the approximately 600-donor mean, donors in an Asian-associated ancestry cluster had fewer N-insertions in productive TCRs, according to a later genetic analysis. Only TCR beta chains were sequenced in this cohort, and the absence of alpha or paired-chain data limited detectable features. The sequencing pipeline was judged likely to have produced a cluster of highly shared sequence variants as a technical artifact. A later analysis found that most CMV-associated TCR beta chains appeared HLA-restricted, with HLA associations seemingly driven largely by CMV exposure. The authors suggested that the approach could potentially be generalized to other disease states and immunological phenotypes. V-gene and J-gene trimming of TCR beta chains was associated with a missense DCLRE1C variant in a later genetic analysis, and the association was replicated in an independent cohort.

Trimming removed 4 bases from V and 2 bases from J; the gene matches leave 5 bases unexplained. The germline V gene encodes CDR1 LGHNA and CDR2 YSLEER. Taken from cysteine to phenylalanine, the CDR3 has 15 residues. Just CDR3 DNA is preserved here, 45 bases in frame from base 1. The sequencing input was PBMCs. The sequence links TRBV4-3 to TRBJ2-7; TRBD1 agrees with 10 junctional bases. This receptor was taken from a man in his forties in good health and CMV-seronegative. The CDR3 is CASSPSTGGPYEQYF. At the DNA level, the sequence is TGCGCCAGCAGCCCCTCGACAGGGGGCCCCTACGAGCAGTACTTC.